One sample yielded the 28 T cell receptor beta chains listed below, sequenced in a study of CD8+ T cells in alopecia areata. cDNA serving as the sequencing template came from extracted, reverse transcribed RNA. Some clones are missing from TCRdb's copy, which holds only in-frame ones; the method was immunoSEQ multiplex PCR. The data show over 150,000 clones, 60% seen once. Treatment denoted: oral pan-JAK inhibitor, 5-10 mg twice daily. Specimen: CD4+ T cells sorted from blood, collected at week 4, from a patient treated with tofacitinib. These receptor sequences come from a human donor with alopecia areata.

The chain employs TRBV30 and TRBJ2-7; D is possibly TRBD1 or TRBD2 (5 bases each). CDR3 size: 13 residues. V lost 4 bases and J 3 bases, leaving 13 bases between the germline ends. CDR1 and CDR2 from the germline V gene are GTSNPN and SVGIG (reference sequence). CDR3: CAWNRGLNYEQYF. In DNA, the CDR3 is TGTGCCTGGAACCGGGGCCTCAACTACGAGCAGTACTTC.

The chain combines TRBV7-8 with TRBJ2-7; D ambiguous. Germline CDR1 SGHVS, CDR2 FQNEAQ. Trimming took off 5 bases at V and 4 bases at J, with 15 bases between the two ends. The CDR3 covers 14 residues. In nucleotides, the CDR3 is TGTGCCAGCAGCCCCACCCGTCGACATTACGAGCAGTACTTC. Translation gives CASSPTRRHYEQYF.

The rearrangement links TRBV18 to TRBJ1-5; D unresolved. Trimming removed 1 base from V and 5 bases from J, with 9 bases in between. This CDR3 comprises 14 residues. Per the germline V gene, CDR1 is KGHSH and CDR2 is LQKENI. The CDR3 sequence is CASSPRGSDQPQHF. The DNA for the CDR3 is TGTGCCAGCTCACCACGGGGTTCCGATCAGCCCCAGCATTTT.

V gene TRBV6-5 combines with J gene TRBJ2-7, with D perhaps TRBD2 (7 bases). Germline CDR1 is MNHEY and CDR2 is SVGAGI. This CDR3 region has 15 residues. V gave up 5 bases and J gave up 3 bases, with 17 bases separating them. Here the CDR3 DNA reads TGTGCCAGCAGTCTCAGGACTAGACAGGACTACGAGCAGTACTTC. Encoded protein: CASSLRTRQDYEQYF.

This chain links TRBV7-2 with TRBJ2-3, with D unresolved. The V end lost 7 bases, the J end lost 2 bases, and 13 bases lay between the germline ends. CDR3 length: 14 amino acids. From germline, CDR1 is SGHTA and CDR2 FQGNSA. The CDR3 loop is CASKTVFPTDTQYF. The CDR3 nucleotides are TGTGCCAGCAAGACGGTCTTCCCCACAGATACGCAGTATTTT.

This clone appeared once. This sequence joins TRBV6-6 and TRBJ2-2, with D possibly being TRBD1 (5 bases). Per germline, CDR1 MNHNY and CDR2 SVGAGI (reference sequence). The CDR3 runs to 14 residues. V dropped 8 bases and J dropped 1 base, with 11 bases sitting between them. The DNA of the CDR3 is TGTGCCAGCCTTAGGGGTGAGAACACCGGGGAGCTGTTTTTT. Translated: CASLRGENTGELFF.

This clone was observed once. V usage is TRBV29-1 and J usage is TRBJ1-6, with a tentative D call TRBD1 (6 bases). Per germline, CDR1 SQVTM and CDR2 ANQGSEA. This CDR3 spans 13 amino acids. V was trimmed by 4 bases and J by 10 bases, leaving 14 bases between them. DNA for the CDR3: TGCAGCGTTGCTCCGCGGACAGAATCACCCCTCCACTTT. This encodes CSVAPRTESPLHF.

The CDR3, as DNA: TGTGCCAGCATAAGGACAGGCTGGCGGCCGACTGAAGCTTTCTTT. Protein: CASIRTGWRPTEAFF. This chain joins TRBV27 and TRBJ1-1; 7 bases fit TRBD1. V gave up 7 bases and J gave up 5 bases; unmatched junction bases: 13. CDR3 length: 15 amino acids. CDR1 and CDR2 (germline): MNHEY, SMNVEV (reference sequence).

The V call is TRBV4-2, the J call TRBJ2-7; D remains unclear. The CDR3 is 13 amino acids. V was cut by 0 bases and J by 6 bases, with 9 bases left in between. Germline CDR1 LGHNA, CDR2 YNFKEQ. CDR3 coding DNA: TGTGCCAGCAGCCAAGATGCACGCCTCGAGCAGTACTTC. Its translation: CASSQDARLEQYF.

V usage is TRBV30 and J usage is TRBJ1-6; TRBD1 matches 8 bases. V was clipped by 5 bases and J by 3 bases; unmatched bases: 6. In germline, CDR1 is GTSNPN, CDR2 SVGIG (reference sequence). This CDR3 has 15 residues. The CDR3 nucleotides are TGTGCCTGGGGGCGCGGGACAGGCTATAATTCACCCCTCCACTTT. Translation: CAWGRGTGYNSPLHF.

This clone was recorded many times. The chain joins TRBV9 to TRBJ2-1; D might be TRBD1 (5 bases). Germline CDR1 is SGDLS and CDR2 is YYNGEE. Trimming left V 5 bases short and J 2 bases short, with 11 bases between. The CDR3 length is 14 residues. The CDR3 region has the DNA TGTGCCAGCAGTCTTAGGGGCACCTACAATGAGCAGTTCTTC. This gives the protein CASSLRGTYNEQFF.

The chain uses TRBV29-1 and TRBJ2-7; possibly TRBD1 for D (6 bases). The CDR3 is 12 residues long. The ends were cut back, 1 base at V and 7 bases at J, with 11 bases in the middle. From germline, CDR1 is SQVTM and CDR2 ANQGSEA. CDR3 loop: CSVEGAGDEQYF. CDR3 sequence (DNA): TGCAGCGTTGAAGGGGCAGGGGATGAGCAGTACTTC.

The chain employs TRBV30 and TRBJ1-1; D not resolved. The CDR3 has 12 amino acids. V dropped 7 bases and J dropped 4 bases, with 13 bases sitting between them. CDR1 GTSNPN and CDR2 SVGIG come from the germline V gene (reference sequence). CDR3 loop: CASDRVGTEAFF. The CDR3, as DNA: TGTGCCTCAGACCGGGTGGGCACTGAAGCTTTCTTT. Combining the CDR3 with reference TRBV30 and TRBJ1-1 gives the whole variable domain SQTIHQWPATLVQPVGSPLSLECTVEGTSNPNLYWYRQAAGRGLQLLFYSVGIGQISSEVPQNLSASRPQDRQFILSSKKLLLSDSGFYLCASDRVGTEAFFGQGTRLTVV.

The DNA of the CDR3 is TGTGCCTGGAGGGGGTACACCGGGGAGCTGTTTTTT. The encoded protein is CAWRGYTGELFF. The chain links TRBV30 to TRBJ2-2; D call uncertain. The V gene lost 3 bases and the J gene lost 3 bases, with 5 bases spanning the gap. Germline-derived CDR1 and CDR2 are GTSNPN and SVGIG (reference sequence). The CDR3 consists of 12 residues.

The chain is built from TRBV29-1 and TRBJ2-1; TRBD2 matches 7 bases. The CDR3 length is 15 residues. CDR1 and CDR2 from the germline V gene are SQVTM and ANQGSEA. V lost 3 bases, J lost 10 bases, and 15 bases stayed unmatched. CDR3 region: CSVDGRASGEREQFF. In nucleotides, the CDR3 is TGCAGCGTTGACGGTAGGGCTAGCGGAGAAAGGGAGCAGTTCTTC.

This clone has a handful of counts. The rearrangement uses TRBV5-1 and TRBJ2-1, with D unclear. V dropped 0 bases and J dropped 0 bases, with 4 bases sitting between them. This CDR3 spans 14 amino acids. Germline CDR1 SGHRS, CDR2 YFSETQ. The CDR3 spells CASSLESSYNEQFF. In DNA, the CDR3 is TGCGCCAGCAGCTTGGAGAGCTCCTACAATGAGCAGTTCTTC.

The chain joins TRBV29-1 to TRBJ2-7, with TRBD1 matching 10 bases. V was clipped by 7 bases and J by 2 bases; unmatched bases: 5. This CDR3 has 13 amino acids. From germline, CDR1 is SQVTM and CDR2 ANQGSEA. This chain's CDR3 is CSARTGGAYEQYF. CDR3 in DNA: TGCAGCGCCCGGACAGGGGGGGCCTACGAGCAGTACTTC.

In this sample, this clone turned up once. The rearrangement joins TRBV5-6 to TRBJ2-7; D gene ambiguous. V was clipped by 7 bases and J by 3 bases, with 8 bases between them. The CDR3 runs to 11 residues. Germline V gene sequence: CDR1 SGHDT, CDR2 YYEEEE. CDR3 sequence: CASLNHYEQYF. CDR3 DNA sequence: TGTGCCAGCCTCAACCACTACGAGCAGTACTTC. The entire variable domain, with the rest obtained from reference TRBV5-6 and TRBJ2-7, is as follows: DAGVTQSPTHLIKTRGQQVTLRCSPKSGHDTVSWYQQALGQGPQFIFQYYEEEERQRGNFPDRFSGHQFPNYSSELNVNALLLGDSALYLCASLNHYEQYFGPGTRLTVT.

CDR3 coding DNA: TGTGCCTGGAGTCCCGGGACAGGGTCGAACACTGAAGCTTTCTTT. Translation: CAWSPGTGSNTEAFF. The rearrangement links TRBV30 to TRBJ1-1; 9 bases are a match to TRBD1. V dropped 2 bases and J dropped 1; count of bases not matched to a gene: 5. Germline V CDR1 and CDR2: GTSNPN, SVGIG (reference sequence). The CDR3 loop spans 15 amino acids.

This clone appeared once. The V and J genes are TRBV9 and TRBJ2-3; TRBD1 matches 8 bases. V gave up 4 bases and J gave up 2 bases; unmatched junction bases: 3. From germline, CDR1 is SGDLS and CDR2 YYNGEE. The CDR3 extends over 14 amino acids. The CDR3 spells CASSPTGDTDTQYF. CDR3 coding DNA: TGTGCCAGCAGCCCGACAGGGGACACAGATACGCAGTATTTT.

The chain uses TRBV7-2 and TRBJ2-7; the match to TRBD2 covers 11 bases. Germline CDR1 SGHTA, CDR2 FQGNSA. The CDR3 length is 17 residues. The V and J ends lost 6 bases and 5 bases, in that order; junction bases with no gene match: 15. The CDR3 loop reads CASRPPSGGYGDNEQYF. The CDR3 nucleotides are TGTGCCAGCAGACCCCCTAGCGGGGGGTACGGCGATAACGAGCAGTACTTC.

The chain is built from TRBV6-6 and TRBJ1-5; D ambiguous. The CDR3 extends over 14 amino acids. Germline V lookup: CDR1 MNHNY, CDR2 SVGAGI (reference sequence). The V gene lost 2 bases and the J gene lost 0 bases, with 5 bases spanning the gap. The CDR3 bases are TGTGCCAGCAGTTACAGAAATAGCAATCAGCCCCAGCATTTT. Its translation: CASSYRNSNQPQHF.

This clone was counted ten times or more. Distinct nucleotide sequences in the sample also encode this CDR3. CDR3 in amino acids: CASSPGSNQPQHF. In DNA form, the CDR3 reads TGTGCCAGCTCACCAGGGAGCAATCAGCCCCAGCATTTT. This sequence joins TRBV18 and TRBJ1-5; D gene uncertain. The CDR3 has 13 residues. Trimming shortened V by 2 bases and J by 1 base, and 3 bases separated the two germline ends. From germline, CDR1 is KGHSH and CDR2 LQKENI.

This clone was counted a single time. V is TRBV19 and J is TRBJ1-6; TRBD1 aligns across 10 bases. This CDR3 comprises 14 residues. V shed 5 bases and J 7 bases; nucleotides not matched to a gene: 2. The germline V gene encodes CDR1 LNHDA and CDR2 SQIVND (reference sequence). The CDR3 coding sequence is TGTGCCAGTAGTGGGGGACAGGGGAATTCACCCCTCCACTTT. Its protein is CASSGGQGNSPLHF. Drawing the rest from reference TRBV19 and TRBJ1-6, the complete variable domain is DGGITQSPKYLFRKEGQNVTLSCEQNLNHDAMYWYRQDPGQGLRLIYYSQIVNDFQKGDIAEGYSVSREKKESFPLTVTSAQKNPTAFYLCASSGGQGNSPLHFGNGTRLTVT.

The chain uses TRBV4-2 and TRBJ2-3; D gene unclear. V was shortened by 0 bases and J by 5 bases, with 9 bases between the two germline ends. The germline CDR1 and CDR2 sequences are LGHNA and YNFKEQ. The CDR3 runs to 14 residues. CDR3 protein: CASSQDPYQDTQYF. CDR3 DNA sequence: TGTGCCAGCAGCCAAGACCCTTACCAAGATACGCAGTATTTT.

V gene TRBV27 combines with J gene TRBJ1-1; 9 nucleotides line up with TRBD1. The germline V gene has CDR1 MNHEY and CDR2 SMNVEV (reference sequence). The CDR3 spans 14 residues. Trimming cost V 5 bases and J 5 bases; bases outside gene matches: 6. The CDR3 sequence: CASSQGQGKTEAFF. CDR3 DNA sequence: TGTGCCAGCAGTCAAGGACAGGGGAAGACTGAAGCTTTCTTT.

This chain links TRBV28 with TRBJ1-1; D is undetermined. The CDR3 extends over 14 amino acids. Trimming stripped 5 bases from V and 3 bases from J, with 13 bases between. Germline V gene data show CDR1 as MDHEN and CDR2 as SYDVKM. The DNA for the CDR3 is TGTGCCAGCAGTCAAGAGAGAGAGGACACTGAAGCTTTCTTT. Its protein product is CASSQEREDTEAFF.

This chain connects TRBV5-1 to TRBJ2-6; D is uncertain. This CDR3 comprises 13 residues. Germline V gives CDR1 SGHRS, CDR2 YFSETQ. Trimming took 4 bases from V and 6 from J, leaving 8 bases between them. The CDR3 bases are TGCGCCAGCAGCCCCGAAGTGGCCAACGTCCTGACTTTC. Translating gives CASSPEVANVLTF.